This T cell receptor beta chain emerged from a study of T cell changes during pregnancy in multiple sclerosis. Assay: immunoSEQ multiplex PCR; the TCRdb copy retains only in-frame clones and omits some. The sample has about 68,000 clones, 90% to 95% seen once. This sequence was found in a female donor in good health, enrolled as a control in a pregnancy study. Sequencing was performed on peripheral blood, taken in the second trimester of pregnancy.

The CDR3 spells CASSVDRYNEQFF. CDR3 nucleotide sequence: TGTGCCAGCAGCGTAGACAGGTACAATGAGCAGTTCTTC. V gene TRBV9 combines with J gene TRBJ2-1; D possibly corresponds to TRBD1 (5 bases). V was shortened by 0 bases and J by 4 bases, with 5 bases between the two germline ends. Looked up from germline, CDR1 is SGDLS and CDR2 is YYNGEE. The CDR3 length is 13 residues.